One sample yielded the 4 T cell receptor beta chains listed below, sequenced in a study of blood T cell repertoires in COVID-19. Profiling relied on immunoSEQ multiplex PCR, and the TCRdb table lists in-frame clones only, not all of them. Of 150,000 to 200,000 clones listed, 70% to 90% are singletons. Input material: PBMCs or T cells enriched from blood (not recorded which). These receptors were taken from a woman aged 18-29 years who had recovered from COVID-19.

This clone was seen a handful of times. The chain has TRBV10-2 and TRBJ2-7, with 15 bases aligning to TRBD2. After removal of 11 bases from V and 6 bases from J, the junction contained 5 bases not matched to a gene. The CDR3 consists of 13 residues. CDR1 and CDR2 (germline): WSHSY, SAAADI. CDR3 amino acids: CAAAGLAGGEQYF. CDR3 nucleotides: TGCGCCGCCGCGGGACTAGCGGGAGGCGAGCAGTACTTC.

This clone was detected only once. The chain employs TRBV28 and TRBJ1-1; no definite D call. The CDR3 spans 14 residues. Trimming removed 3 bases at V and 7 bases at J, with 15 bases between. Germline V lookup: CDR1 MDHEN, CDR2 SYDVKM. The CDR3 spells CASSLRRDGVEAFF. The CDR3 DNA is TGTGCCAGCAGTTTGAGGAGGGATGGGGTTGAAGCTTTCTTT.

The chain couples TRBV27 to TRBJ2-1; 8 nucleotides agree with TRBD2. After removal of 3 bases from V and 5 bases from J, the junction contained 12 bases not matched to a gene. The CDR3 sequence is 17 residues long. Germline CDR1 reads MNHEY; CDR2 reads SMNVEV (reference sequence). CDR3 loop: CASSFRVAGGGDNEQFF. The CDR3 DNA reads TGTGCCAGCAGTTTTAGGGTCGCGGGAGGAGGAGACAATGAGCAGTTCTTC.

The rearrangement links TRBV27 to TRBJ2-1; 7 bases fit TRBD1. Germline-derived CDR1 and CDR2 are MNHEY and SMNVEV (reference sequence). The CDR3 extends over 16 amino acids. The junction had 9 bases not matched to a gene; V was cut back by 5 bases and J by 2 bases. The CDR3 DNA follows: TGTGCCAGCAGTCAACAGGGGTTTGGGGCCTACAATGAGCAGTTCTTC. The encoded protein is CASSQQGFGAYNEQFF.